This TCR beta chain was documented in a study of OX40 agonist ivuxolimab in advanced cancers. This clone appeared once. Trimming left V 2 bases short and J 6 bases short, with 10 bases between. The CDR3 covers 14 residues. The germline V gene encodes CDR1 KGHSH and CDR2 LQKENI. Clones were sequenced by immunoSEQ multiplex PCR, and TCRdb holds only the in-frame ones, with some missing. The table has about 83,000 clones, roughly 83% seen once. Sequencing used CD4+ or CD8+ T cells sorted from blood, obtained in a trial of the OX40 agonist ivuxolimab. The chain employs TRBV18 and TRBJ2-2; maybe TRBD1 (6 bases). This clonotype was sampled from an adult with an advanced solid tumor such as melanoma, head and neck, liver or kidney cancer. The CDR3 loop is CASSPAAGAGELFF. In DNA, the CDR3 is TGTGCCAGCTCACCAGCTGCAGGGGCCGGGGAGCTGTTTTTT. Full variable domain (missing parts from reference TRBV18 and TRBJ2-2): NAGVMQNPRHLVRRRGQEARLRCSPMKGHSHVYWYRQLPEEGLKFMVYLQKENIIDESGMPKERFSAEFPKEGPSILRIQQVVRGDSAAYFCASSPAAGAGELFFGEGSRLTVL.